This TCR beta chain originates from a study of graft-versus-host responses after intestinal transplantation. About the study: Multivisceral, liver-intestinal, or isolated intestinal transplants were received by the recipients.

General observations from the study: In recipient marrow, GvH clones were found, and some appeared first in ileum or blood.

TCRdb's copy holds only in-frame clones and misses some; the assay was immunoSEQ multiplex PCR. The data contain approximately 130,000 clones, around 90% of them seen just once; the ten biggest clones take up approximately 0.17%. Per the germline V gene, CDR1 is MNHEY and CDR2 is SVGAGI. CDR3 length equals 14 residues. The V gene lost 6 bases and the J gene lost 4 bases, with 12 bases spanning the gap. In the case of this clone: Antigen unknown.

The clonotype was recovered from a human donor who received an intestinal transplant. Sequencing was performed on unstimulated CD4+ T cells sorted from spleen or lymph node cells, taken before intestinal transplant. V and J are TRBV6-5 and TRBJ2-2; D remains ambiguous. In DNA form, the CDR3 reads TGTGCCAGCAGCCCGCTCTACGGCACCGGGGAGCTGTTTTTT. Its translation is CASSPLYGTGELFF.